A single sample gave rise to the 5 T cell receptor beta chains below, sequenced in a study of cytomegalovirus exposure and HLA in healthy donors. 60 Vbeta and 13 Jbeta primers were used in PCR. Produced via immunoSEQ multiplex PCR; TCRdb's table is partial and in-frame only. Here the sample spans 99,000 or so clones, 78% being singletons. Sequencing input: PBMCs. Every receptor here comes from a woman aged 40-49 years in good health and CMV-seronegative.

This clone was seen a few times. The chain recombines TRBV11-2 with TRBJ1-2, with D possibly being TRBD1 (6 bases). Looked up from germline, CDR1 is SGHAT and CDR2 is FQNNGV. V lost 4 bases, J lost 7 bases, and 16 bases lay in between. The CDR3 length is 14 residues. The CDR3: CASSSAGGRGGYTF. The DNA of the CDR3 is TGTGCCAGCAGCTCAGCCGGCGGCAGGGGTGGCTACACCTTC.

The genes are TRBV7-2 and TRBJ1-1, with D possibly TRBD1 on 5 matching bases. There are 15 residues in the CDR3. Per germline, CDR1 SGHTA and CDR2 FQGNSA. V was pared by 1 base and J by 0 bases, with 9 bases between. CDR3: CASSLVRDVNTEAFF. DNA for the CDR3: TGTGCCAGCAGCTTAGTGCGGGACGTGAACACTGAAGCTTTCTTT.

This clone was seen more than once but under ten times. The rearrangement links TRBV9 to TRBJ1-2, with a possible D match to TRBD1 (5 bases). CDR3 length: 14 amino acids. Germline V gives CDR1 SGDLS, CDR2 YYNGEE. Trimming left V 3 bases short and J 2 bases short, with 11 bases between. CDR3 bases: TGTGCCAGCAGCGGAGCAGGGCCCAACTATGGCTACACCTTC. As protein: CASSGAGPNYGYTF.

The chain couples TRBV19 to TRBJ2-2; 7 bases line up with TRBD1. The junction had 8 bases not matched to a gene; V was cut back by 6 bases and J by 1 base. Germline V gene data show CDR1 as LNHDA and CDR2 as SQIVND (reference sequence). CDR3 length equals 16 residues. This CDR3 is CASRGNTGVNTGELFF. CDR3 DNA sequence: TGTGCCAGTAGGGGTAACACAGGGGTGAACACCGGGGAGCTGTTTTTT.

The chain recombines TRBV6-1 with TRBJ2-1, with no clear D. The CDR3 is 15 amino acids. The V end lost 2 bases, the J end lost 0 bases, and 8 bases lay between the germline ends. Germline CDR1 and CDR2: MNHNS and SASEGT. The CDR3 loop is CASSESGSSYNEQFF. CDR3 coding DNA: TGTGCCAGCAGTGAATCGGGTAGCTCCTACAATGAGCAGTTCTTC.